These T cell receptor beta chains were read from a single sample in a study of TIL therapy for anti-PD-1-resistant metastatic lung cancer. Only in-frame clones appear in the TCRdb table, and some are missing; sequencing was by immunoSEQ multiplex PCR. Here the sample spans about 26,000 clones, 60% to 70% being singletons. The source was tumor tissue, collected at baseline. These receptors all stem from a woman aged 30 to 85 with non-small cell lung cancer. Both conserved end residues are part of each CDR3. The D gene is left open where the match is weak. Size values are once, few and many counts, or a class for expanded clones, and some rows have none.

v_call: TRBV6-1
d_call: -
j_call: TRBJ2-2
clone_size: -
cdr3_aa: CASRYPATGELFF
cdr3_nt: TGTGCCAGCAGATACCCAGCCACCGGGGAGCTGTTTTTT

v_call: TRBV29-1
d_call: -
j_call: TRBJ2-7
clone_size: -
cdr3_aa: CSVERAGLYEQYF
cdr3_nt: TGCAGCGTCGAAAGGGCCGGACTCTACGAGCAGTACTTC

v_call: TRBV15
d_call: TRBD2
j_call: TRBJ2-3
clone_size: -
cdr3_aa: CATSRHYSGRVTDTQYF
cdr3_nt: TGTGCCACCAGCAGGCATTATAGCGGGAGGGTCACAGATACGCAGTATTTT

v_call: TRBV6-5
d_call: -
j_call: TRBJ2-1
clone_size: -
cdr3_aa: CASSYSSYNEQFF
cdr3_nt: TGTGCCAGCAGTTACAGCTCCTACAATGAGCAGTTCTTC

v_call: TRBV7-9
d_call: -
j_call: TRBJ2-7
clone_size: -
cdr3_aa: CASTHSANEQYF
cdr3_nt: TGTGCCAGCACCCATTCCGCCAACGAGCAGTACTTC

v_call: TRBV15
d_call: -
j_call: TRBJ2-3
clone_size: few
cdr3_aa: CATSRDRAGTDTQYF
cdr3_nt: TGTGCCACCAGCAGAGATCGGGCGGGGACAGATACGCAGTATTTT

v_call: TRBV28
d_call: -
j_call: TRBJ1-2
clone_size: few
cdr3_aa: CAILSGGSLYGYTF
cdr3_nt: TGTGCCATTCTTAGTGGGGGCAGTTTGTATGGCTACACCTTC

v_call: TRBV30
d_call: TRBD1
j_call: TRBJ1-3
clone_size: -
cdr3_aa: CAWSVQGSGNTIYF
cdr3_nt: TGTGCCTGGAGTGTACAGGGGTCCGGAAACACCATATATTTT

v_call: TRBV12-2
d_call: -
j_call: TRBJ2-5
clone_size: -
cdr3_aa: CASRRDRGEETQYF
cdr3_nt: TGTGCAAGTCGCCGGGACAGGGGAGAGGAGACCCAGTACTTC

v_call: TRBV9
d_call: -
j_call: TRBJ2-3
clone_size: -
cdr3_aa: CASSVGSASTDTQYF
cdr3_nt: TGTGCCAGCAGCGTAGGCAGCGCGAGCACAGATACGCAGTATTTT

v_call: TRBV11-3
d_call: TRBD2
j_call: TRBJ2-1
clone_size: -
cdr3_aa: CASSGSGKSRSEQFF
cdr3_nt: TGTGCCAGCAGCGGTAGCGGGAAAAGTCGGTCTGAGCAGTTCTTC

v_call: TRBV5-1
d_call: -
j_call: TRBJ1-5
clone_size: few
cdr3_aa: CASSLVSGGDQPQHF
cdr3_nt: TGCGCCAGCAGCTTGGTGTCCGGGGGCGATCAGCCCCAGCATTTT

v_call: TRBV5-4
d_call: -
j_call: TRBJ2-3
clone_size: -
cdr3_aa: CASTSGGSDRTDTQYF
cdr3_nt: TGTGCCAGCACCTCGGGGGGCAGCGACCGCACAGATACGCAGTATTTT

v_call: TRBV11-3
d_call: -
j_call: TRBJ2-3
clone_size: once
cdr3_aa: CASSFSSDFTDTQYF
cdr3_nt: TGTGCCAGCAGCTTTTCGTCGGACTTCACAGATACGCAGTATTTT

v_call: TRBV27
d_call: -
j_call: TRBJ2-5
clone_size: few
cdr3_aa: CASSLSRGVQETQYF
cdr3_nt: TGTGCCAGCAGTTTATCCAGGGGGGTCCAAGAGACCCAGTACTTC

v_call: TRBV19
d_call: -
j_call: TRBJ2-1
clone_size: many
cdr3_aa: CASEDEGTYNEQFF
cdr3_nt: TGTGCCAGCGAAGATGAGGGAACCTACAATGAGCAGTTCTTC

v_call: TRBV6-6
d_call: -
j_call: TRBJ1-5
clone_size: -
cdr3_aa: CASAEGTYSNQPQHF
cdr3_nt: TGTGCCAGCGCCGAGGGGACTTATAGCAATCAGCCCCAGCATTTT

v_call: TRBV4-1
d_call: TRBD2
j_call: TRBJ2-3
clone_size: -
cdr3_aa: CASSRSFSGGPADTQYF
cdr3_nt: TGCGCCAGCAGCCGATCCTTTTCGGGAGGGCCCGCAGATACGCAGTATTTT

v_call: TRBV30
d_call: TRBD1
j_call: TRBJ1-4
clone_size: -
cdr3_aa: CAWSVLQGALGKLFF
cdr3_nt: TGTGCCTGGAGTGTTTTACAGGGGGCTCTTGGAAAACTGTTTTTT

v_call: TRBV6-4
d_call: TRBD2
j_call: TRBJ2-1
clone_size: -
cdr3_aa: CASSQTSGINNEQFF
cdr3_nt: TGTGCCAGCAGTCAGACTAGCGGGATCAACAATGAGCAGTTCTTC

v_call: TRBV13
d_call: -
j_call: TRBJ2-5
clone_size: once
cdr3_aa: CASSLRDETQYF
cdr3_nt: TGTGCCAGCAGCTTAAGGGACGAGACCCAGTACTTC

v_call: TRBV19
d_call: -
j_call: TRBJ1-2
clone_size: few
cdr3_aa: CASRPEGGRDYGYTF
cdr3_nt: TGTGCCAGTAGACCGGAGGGGGGCAGAGACTATGGCTACACCTTC

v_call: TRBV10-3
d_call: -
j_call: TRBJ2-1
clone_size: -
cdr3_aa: CAISASSDSYNEQFF
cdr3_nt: TGTGCCATCAGTGCCTCTAGCGACTCCTACAATGAGCAGTTCTTC

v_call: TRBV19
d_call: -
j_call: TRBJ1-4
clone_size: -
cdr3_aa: CASSMIKQEKLFF
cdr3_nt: TGTGCCAGTAGTATGATAAAACAAGAAAAACTGTTTTTT